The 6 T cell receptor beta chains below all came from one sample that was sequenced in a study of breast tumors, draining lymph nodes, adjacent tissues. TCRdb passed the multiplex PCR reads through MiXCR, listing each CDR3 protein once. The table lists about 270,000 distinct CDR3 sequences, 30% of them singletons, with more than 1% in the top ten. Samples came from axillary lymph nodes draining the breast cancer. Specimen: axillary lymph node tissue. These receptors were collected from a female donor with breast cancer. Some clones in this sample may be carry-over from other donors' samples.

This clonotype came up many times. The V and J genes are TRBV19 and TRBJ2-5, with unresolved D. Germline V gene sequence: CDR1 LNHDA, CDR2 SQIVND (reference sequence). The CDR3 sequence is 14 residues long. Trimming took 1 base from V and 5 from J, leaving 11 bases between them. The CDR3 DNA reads TGTGCCAGTAGTATAGGTTCCGTGGGGGAGACCCAGTACTTC. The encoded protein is CASSIGSVGETQYF.

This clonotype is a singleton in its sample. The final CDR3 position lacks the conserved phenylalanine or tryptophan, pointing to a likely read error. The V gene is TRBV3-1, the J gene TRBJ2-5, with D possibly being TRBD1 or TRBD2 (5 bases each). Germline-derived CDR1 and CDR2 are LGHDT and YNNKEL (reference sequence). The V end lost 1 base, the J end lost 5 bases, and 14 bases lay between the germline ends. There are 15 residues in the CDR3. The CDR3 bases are TGTGCCAGCAGCCAAGGTTTAGCAGGGACGGAGACCCAGTACCTC. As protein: CASSQGLAGTETQYL.

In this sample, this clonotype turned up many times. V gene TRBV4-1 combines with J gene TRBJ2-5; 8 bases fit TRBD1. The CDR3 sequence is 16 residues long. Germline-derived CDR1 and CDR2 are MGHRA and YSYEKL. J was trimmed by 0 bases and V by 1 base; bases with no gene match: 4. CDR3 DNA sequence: TGCGCCAGCAGCCAAGTGGGACAGGTTTACCAAGAGACCCAGTACTTC. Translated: CASSQVGQVYQETQYF.

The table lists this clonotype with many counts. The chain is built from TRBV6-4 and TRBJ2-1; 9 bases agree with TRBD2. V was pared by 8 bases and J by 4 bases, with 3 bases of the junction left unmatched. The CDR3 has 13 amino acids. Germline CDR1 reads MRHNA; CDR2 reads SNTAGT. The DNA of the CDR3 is TGTGCCAGCTCCAGCGGGAGGTACAATGAGCAGTTCTTC. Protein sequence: CASSSGRYNEQFF.

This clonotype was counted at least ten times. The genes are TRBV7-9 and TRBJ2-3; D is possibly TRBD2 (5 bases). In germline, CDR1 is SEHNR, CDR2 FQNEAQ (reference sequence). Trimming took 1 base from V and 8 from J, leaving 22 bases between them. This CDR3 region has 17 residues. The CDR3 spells CASSLEFGKVAAATQYF. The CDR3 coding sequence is TGTGCCAGCAGCTTAGAGTTCGGGAAGGTGGCCGCAGCTACGCAGTATTTT.

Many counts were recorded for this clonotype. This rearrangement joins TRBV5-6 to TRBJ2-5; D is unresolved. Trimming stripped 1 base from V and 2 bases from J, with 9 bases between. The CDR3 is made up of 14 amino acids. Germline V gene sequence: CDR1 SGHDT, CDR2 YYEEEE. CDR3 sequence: CASSLWVRQETQYF. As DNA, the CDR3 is TGTGCCAGCAGCTTGTGGGTCAGGCAAGAGACCCAGTACTTC. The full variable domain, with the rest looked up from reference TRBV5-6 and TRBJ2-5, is DAGVTQSPTHLIKTRGQQVTLRCSPKSGHDTVSWYQQALGQGPQFIFQYYEEEERQRGNFPDRFSGHQFPNYSSELNVNALLLGDSALYLCASSLWVRQETQYFGPGTRLLVL.